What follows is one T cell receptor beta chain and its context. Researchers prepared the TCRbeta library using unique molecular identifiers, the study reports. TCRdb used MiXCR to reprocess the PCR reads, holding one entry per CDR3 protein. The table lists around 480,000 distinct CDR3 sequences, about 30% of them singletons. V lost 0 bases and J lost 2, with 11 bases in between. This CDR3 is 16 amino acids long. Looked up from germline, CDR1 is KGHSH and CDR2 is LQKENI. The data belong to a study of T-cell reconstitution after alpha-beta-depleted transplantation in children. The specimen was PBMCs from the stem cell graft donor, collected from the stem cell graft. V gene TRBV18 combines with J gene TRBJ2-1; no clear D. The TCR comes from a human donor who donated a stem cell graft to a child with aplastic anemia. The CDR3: CASSPPGVTPYNEQFF. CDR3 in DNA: TGTGCCAGCTCACCACCTGGTGTTACCCCCTACAATGAGCAGTTCTTC.